The present T cell receptor (beta chain) was sequenced within a study of cytomegalovirus exposure and HLA in healthy donors. PCR primers comprised 60 Vbeta and 13 Jbeta primers. Only in-frame clones appear in the TCRdb table, and some are missing; sequencing was by immunoSEQ multiplex PCR. In the table there are 250,000 to 300,000 clones, around nine tenths of which are singletons. This CDR3 region has 11 residues. The germline CDR1 and CDR2 sequences are DFQATT and SNEGSKA (reference sequence). V lost 6 bases and J 6 bases, leaving 12 bases between the germline ends. The chain carries TRBV20-1 and TRBJ2-7; no reliable D call. Sequencing was carried out using PBMCs. The sequence was obtained from a girl aged 2-10 years in good health and CMV-seronegative. CDR3 DNA sequence: TGCAGTGCCCAGAGTGGGCCCGAGCAGTACTTC. It is translated as CSAQSGPEQYF.